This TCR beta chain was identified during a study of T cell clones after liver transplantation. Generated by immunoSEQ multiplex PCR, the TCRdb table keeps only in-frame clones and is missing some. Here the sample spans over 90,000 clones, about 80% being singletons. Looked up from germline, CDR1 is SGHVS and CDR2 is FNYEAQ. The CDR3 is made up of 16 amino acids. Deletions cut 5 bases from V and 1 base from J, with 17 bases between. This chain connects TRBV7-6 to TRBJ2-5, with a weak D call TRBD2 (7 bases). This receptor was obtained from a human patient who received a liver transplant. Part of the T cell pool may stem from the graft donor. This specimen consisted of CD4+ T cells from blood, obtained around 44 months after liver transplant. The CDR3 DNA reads TGTGCCAGCAGCCCCCTGGGCGGGGGCGGCCAAGAGACCCAGTACTTC. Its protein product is CASSPLGGGGQETQYF.